This TCR beta chain was recorded in a study of shared clonotypes between healthy human individuals. The study, taken as a whole, reports: Blood alone was sampled, and tissue repertoires likely differ. Sequencing depth was expected to influence donor clonotype sharing.

Concerning this clone: No antigen is known for it.

Measured with immunoSEQ multiplex PCR; TCRdb has only the in-frame clones, and not every one. The sample records approximately 2.1 million clones, over 85% being singletons. The receptor's source is a man in his late teens or twenties in good health. Some clones in this sample may be carry-over from other donors' samples. The sample comprised naive CD4+ T cells from PBMCs. Subset given: CD45RA+ positively selected.

CDR3 bases: TGCAGTGCTAGGGGACAGACTGAAGCTTTCTTT. As protein: CSARGQTEAFF. The chain joins TRBV20-1 to TRBJ1-1; 7 nucleotides match TRBD1. Germline CDR1 reads DFQATT; CDR2 reads SNEGSKA (reference sequence). The CDR3 spans 11 residues. V trimming: 3 bases; J trimming: 5 bases; junction bases outside the gene matches: 0.